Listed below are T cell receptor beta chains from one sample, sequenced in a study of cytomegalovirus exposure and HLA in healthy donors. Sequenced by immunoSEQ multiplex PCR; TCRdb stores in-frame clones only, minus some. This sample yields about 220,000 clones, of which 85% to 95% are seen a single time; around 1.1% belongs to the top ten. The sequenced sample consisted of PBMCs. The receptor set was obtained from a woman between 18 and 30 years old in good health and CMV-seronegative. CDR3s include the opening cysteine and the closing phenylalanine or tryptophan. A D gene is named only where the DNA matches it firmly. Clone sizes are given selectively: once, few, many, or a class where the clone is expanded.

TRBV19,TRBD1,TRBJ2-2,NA,CASRNTPGTGTGELFF,TGTGCCAGTAGGAACACCCCCGGGACAGGGACCGGGGAGCTGTTTTTT
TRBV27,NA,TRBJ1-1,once,CASSLSGPFTAEAFF,TGTGCCAGCAGTTTAAGTGGGCCTTTCACGGCTGAAGCTTTCTTT
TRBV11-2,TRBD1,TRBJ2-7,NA,CASSPTGERAYEQYF,TGTGCCAGCAGTCCGACAGGGGAACGGGCCTACGAGCAGTACTTC
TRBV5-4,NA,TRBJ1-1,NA,CASSLEGVTEAFF,TGTGCCAGCAGCTTGGAAGGGGTCACTGAAGCTTTCTTT
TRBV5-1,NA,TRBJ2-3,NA,CASSLSGEDTQYF,TGCGCCAGCAGCTTATCGGGGGAAGATACGCAGTATTTT
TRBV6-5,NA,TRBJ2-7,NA,CASSYSGQTYEQYF,TGTGCCAGCAGTTATTCCGGACAGACCTACGAGCAGTACTTC
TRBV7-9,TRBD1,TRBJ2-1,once,CASSLRAGGSYNEQFF,TGTGCCAGCAGCTTACGGGCAGGGGGCTCCTACAATGAGCAGTTCTTC
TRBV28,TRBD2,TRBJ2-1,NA,CASSHESGSVHNEQFF,TGTGCCAGCAGTCATGAGAGCGGGAGTGTCCACAATGAGCAGTTCTTC
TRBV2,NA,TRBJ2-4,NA,CASSGKTPTAKNIQYF,TGTGCCAGCAGTGGGAAGACACCAACAGCCAAAAACATTCAGTACTTC
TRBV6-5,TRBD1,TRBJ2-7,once,CASSDPGQGYEQYF,TGTGCCAGCAGTGATCCAGGACAGGGCTACGAGCAGTACTTC